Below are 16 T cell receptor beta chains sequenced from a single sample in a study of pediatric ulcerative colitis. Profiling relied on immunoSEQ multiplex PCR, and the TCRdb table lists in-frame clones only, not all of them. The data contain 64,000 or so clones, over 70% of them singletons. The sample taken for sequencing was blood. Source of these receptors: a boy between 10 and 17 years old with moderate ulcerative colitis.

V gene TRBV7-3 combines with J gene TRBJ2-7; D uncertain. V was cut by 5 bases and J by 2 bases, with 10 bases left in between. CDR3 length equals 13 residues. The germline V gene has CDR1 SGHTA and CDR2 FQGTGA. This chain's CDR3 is CASSLDWAYEQYF. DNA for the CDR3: TGTGCCAGCAGCCTAGACTGGGCCTACGAGCAGTACTTC.

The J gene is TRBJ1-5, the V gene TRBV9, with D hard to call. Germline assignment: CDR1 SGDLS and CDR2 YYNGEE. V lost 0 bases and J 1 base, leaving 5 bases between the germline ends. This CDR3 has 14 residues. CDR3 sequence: CASSVGGSNQPQHF. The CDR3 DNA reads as TGTGCCAGCAGCGTAGGAGGGAGCAATCAGCCCCAGCATTTT.

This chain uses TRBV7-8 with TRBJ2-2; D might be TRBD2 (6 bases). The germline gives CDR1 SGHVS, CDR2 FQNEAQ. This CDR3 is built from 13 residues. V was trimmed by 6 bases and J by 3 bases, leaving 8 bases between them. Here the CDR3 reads CASSREYTGELFF. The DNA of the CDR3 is TGTGCCAGCAGTCGGGAGTACACCGGGGAGCTGTTTTTT.

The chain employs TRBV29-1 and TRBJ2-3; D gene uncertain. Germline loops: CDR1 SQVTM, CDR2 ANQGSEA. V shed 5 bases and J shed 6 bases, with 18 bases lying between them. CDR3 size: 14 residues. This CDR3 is CSVMVSYRADTQYF. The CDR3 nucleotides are TGCAGCGTTATGGTTAGCTATCGGGCGGATACGCAGTATTTT.

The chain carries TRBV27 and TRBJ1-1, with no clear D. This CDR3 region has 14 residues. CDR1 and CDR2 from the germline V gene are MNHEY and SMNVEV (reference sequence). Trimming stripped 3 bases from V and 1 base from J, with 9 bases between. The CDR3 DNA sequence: TGTGCCAGCAGTTTCCGGCAGGCGAACACTGAAGCTTTCTTT. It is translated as CASSFRQANTEAFF.

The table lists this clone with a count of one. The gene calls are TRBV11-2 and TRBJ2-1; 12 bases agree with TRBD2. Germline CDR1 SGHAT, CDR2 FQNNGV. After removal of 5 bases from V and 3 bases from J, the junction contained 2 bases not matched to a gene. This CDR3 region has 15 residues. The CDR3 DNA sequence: TGTGCCAGCAGCGTACTAGCGGGGGGCTACAATGAGCAGTTCTTC. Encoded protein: CASSVLAGGYNEQFF.

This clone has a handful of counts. As DNA, the CDR3 is TGCGCCAGCAGCCACCCGGGACTAGCGGGGCCCCAATTCAATGAGCAGTTCTTC. Translated, it gives CASSHPGLAGPQFNEQFF. This sequence joins TRBV4-1 and TRBJ2-1; 13 positions agree with TRBD2. The CDR3 loop spans 18 amino acids. V dropped 3 bases and J dropped 6; count of bases not matched to a gene: 11. Germline V gives CDR1 MGHRA, CDR2 YSYEKL.

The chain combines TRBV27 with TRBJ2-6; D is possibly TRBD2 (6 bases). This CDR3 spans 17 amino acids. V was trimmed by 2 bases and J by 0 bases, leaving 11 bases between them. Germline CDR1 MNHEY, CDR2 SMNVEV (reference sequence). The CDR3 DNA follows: TGTGCCAGCAGTTTAATGGGCGGGGCCTCTGGGGCCAACGTCCTGACTTTC. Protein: CASSLMGGASGANVLTF.

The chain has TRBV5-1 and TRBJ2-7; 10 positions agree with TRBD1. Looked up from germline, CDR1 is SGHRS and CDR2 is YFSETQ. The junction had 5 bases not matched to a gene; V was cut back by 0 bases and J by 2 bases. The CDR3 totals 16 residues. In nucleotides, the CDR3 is TGCGCCAGCAGCTTGGCCCGGACAGGGGGGACCTACGAGCAGTACTTC. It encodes CASSLARTGGTYEQYF.

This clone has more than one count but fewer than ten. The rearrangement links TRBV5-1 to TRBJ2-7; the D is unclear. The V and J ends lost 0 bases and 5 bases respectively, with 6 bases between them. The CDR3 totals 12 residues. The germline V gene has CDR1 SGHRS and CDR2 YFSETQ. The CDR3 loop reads CASSLGLNEQYF. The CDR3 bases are TGCGCCAGCAGCTTGGGGTTGAACGAGCAGTACTTC. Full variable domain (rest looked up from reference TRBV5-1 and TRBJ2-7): KAGVTQTPRYLIKTRGQQVTLSCSPISGHRSVSWYQQTPGQGLQFLFEYFSETQRNKGNFPGRFSGRQFSNSRSEMNVSTLELGDSALYLCASSLGLNEQYFGPGTRLTVT.

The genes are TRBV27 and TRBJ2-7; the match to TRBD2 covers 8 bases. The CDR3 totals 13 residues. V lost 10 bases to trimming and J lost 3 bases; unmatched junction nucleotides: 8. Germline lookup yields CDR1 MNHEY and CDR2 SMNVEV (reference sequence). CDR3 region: CATAREDNYEQYF. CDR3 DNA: TGTGCCACGGCGCGGGAGGATAACTACGAGCAGTACTTC.

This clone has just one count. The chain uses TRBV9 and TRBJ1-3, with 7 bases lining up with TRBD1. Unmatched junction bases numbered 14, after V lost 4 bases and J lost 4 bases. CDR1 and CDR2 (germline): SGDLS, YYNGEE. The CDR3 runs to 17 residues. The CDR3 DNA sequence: TGTGCCAGCAGCCTTAGAGGGGGCGCAGGGCGAGGAAACACCATATATTTT. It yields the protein CASSLRGGAGRGNTIYF. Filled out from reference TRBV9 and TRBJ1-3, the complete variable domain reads DSGVTQTPKHLITATGQRVTLRCSPRSGDLSVYWYQQSLDQGLQFLIQYYNGEERAKGNILERFSAQQFPDLHSELNLSSLELGDSALYFCASSLRGGAGRGNTIYFGEGSWLTVV.

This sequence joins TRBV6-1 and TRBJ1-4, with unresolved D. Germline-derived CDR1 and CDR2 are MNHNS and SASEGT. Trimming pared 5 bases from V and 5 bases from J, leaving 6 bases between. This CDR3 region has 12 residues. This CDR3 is CASSLRNEKLFF. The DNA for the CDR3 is TGTGCCAGCAGTCTCAGGAATGAAAAACTGTTTTTT.

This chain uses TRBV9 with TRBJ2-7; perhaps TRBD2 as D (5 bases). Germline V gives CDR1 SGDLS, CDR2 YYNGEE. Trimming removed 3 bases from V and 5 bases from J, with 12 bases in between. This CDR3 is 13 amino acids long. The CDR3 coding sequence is TGTGCCAGCAGCGGCGGGCCTTCGAACGAGCAGTACTTC. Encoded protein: CASSGGPSNEQYF.

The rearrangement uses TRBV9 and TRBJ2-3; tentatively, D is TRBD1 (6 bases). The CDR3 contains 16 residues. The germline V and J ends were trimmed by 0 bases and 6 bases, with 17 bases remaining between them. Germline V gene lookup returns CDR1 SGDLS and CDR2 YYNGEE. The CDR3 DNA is TGTGCCAGCAGCGTAGCGGCGAGGGGGATCTTGGATACGCAGTATTTT. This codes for CASSVAARGILDTQYF.

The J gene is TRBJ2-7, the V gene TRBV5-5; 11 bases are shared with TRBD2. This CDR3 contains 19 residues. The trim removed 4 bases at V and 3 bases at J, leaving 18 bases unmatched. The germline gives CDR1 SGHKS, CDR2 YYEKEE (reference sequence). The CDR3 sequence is CASSPRAPLLAGDGYEQYF. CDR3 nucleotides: TGTGCCAGCAGCCCCCGGGCCCCACTACTAGCGGGAGATGGCTACGAGCAGTACTTC.